The 6 T cell receptor beta chains given below trace back to one sample, sequenced in a study of T cell responses to AZD1222 COVID-19 vaccine. Profiled with immunoSEQ multiplex PCR; TCRdb holds only in-frame clones, not every one. The table includes around 84,000 clones, about 92% detected once. The material was peripheral blood, obtained on day 0 of MenACWY control vaccination. All receptors come from an adult in good health.

J is TRBJ2-3 and V is TRBV6-6, with unresolved D. CDR1 is MNHNY, CDR2 SVGAGI, per germline (reference sequence). There are 13 residues in the CDR3. V dropped 8 bases and J dropped 2 bases, with 11 bases sitting between them. The CDR3 here is CASGRLSTDTQYF. CDR3 sequence (DNA): TGTGCCAGCGGTCGACTTTCCACAGATACGCAGTATTTT.

V and J are TRBV7-2 and TRBJ2-3; 7 bases are shared with TRBD1. The length of the CDR3 is 14 residues. The trim removed 6 bases at V and 2 bases at J, leaving 5 bases unmatched. In germline, CDR1 is SGHTA, CDR2 FQGNSA. This CDR3 is CASSPGQTTDTQYF. The CDR3 DNA follows: TGTGCCAGCAGTCCGGGACAGACCACAGATACGCAGTATTTT.

The rearrangement uses TRBV7-2 and TRBJ1-5; tentatively, D is TRBD1 (5 bases). There are 15 residues in the CDR3. The V gene lost 2 bases and the J gene lost 4 bases, with 12 bases spanning the gap. From germline, CDR1 is SGHTA and CDR2 FQGNSA. The CDR3 coding sequence is TGTGCCAGCAGCTTATGGGCGCAGGGTAATCAGCCCCAGCATTTT. Its protein product is CASSLWAQGNQPQHF.

The rearrangement joins TRBV5-6 to TRBJ1-2, with a tentative D call TRBD1 (6 bases). V was pared by 2 bases and J by 3 bases, with 11 bases between. Germline values: CDR1 SGHDT, CDR2 YYEEEE. This CDR3 has 14 residues. The chain's CDR3 is CASSFQGQDYGYTF. CDR3 bases: TGTGCCAGCAGCTTCCAGGGACAAGACTATGGCTACACCTTC.

This chain connects TRBV6-6 to TRBJ2-5, with 11 bases lining up with TRBD2. Per germline, CDR1 MNHNY and CDR2 SVGAGI (reference sequence). CDR3 length equals 17 residues. The trim removed 5 bases at V and 2 bases at J, leaving 10 bases unmatched. In nucleotides, the CDR3 is TGTGCCAGCAGTCTTCACTCTAGCGGGAGGCAGCAAGAGACCCAGTACTTC. It is translated as CASSLHSSGRQQETQYF.

This chain links TRBV11-2 with TRBJ1-2, with a tentative D call TRBD1 (6 bases). The CDR3 has 14 amino acids. Germline CDR1 is SGHAT and CDR2 is FQNNGV. V gave up 6 bases and J gave up 3 bases, with 14 bases separating them. CDR3 DNA sequence: TGTGCCAGCAGTACGCCGGACAGACACTATGGCTACACCTTC. It codes for CASSTPDRHYGYTF.